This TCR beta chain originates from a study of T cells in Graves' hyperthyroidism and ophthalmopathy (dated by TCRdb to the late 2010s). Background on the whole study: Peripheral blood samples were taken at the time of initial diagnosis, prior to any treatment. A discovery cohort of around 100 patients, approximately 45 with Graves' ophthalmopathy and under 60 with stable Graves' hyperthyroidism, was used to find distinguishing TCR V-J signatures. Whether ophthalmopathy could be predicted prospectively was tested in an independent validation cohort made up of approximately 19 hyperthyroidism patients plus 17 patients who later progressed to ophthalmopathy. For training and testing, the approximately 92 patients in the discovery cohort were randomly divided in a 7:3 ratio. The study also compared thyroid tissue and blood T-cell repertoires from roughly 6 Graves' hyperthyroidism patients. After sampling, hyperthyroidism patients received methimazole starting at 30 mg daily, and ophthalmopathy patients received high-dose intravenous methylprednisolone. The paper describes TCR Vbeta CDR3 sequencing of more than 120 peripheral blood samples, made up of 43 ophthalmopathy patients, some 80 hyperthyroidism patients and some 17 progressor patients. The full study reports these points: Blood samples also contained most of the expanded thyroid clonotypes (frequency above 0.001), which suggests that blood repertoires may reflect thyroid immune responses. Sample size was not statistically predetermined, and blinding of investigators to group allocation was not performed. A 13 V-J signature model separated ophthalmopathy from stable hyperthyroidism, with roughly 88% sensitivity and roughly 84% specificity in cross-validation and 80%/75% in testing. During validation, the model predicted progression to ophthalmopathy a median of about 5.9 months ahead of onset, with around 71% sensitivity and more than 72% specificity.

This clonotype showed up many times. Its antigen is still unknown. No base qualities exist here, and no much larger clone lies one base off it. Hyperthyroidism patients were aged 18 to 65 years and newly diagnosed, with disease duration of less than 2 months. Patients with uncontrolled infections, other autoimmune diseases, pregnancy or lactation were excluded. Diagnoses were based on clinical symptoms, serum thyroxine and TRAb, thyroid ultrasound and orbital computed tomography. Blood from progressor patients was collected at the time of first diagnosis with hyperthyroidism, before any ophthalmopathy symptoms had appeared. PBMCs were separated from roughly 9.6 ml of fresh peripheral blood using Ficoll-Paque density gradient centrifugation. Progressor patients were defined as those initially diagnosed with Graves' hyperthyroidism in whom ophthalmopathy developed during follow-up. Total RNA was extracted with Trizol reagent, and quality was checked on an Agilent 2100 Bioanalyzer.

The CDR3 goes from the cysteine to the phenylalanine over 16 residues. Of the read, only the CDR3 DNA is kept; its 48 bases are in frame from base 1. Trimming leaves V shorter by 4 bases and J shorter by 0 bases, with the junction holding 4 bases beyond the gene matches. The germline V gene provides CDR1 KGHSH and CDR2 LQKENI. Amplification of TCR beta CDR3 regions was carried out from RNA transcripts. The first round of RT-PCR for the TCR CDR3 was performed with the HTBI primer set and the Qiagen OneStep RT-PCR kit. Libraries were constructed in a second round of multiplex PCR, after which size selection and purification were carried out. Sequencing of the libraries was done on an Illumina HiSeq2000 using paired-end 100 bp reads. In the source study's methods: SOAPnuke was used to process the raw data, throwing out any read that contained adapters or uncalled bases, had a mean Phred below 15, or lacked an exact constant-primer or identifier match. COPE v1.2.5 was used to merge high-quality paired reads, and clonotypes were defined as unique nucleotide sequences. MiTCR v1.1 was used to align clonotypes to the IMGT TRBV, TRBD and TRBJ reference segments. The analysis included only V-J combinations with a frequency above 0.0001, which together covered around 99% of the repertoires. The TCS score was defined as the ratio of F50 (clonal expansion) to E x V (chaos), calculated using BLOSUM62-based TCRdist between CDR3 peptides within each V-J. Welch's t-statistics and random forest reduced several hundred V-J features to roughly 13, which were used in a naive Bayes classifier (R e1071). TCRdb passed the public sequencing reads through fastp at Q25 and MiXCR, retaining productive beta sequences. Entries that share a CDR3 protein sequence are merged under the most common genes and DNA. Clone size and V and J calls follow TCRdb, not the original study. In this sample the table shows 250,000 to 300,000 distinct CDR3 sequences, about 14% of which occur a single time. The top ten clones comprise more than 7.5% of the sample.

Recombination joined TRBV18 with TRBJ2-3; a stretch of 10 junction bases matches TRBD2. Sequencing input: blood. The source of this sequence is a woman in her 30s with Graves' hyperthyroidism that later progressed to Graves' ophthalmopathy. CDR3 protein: CASSLAGGGSTDTQYF. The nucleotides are TGTGCCAGCTCACTAGCGGGAGGAGGGAGCACAGATACGCAGTATTTT. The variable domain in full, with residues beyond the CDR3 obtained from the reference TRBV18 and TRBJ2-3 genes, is NAGVMQNPRHLVRRRGQEARLRCSPMKGHSHVYWYRQLPEEGLKFMVYLQKENIIDESGMPKERFSAEFPKEGPSILRIQQVVRGDSAAYFCASSLAGGGSTDTQYFGPGTRLTVL.